This section outlines one T cell receptor (beta chain) sequence together with its context. Its antigen is currently unknown. These data are taken from a study of blood T cells in healthy people across ages. Every donor gave roughly 9.6 milliliters of peripheral blood. A sample-barcoded 5' primer and a J-beta primer mix were used in a second PCR of roughly 7 to 11 cycles. Each TCR beta cDNA got a 12-nucleotide random molecular identifier. TCRdb re-derived calls from the 5' RACE reads in MiXCR, one entry per CDR3 protein. Among roughly 1.4 million distinct CDR3 sequences listed, around 59% were seen once. J gave up 8 bases and V 5 bases, and 5 bases lay outside the gene matches. CDR3 length equals 15 residues. Study outcomes and limitations: The percentage of naive T cells correlated strongly with TCR beta diversity.

This receptor was obtained from a man aged 18-30 years in good health. V and J are TRBV12-3 or TRBV12-4 and TRBJ2-1, with 14 positions matching TRBD2. Sequenced: blood. CDR3 sequence: CASSRGLAGVYEQFF. The CDR3 DNA reads as TGTGCCAGCAGTCGGGGACTAGCGGGAGTGTATGAGCAGTTCTTC.